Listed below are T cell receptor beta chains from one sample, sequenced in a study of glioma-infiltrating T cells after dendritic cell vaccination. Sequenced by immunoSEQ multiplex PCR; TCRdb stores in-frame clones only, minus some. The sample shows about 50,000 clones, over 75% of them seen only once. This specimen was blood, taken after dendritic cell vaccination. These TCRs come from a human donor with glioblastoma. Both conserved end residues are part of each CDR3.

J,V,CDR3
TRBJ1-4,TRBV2,CATSGGRGEKLFF
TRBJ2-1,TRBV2,CASSEGRQAPQFF
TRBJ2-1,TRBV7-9,CASTDRGYNEQFF
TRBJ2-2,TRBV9,CASSSRDRGLTGELFF
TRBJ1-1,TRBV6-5,CASSYSSGGWTEAFF
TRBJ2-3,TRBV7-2,CASSLGGEARQYF
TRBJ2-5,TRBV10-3,CAISDVLEGETQYF
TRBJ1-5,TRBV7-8,CASSLVFSGLINQPQHF
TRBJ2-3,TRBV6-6,CASINEGADTQYF
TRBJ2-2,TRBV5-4,CASSPFDRGLSGELFF
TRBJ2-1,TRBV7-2,CASSFRTGRFNEQFF
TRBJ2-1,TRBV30,CAWSVFGDLLDEQFF
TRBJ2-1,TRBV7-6,CASSSAGGPLNEQFF
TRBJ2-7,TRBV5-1,CASSVRQRDYEQYF
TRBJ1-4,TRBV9,CASSVVSGAKEKLFF
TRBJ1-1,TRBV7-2,CASSLYNSQGSDTEAFF
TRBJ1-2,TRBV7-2,CASSRRQGGYGYTF
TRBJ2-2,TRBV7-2,CASSRRSRTGELFF
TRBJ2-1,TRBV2,CASYKAGLAGDLSYNEQFF
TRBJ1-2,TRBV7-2,CASSPGEVGGYTF
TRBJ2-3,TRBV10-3,CAATGLAGVDTQYF
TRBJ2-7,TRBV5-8,CASSLPRAKSEQYF
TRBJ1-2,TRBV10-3,CAISESGMTGYYGYTF
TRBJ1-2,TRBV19,CASSDPGTGIIYGYTF
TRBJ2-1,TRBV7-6,CASSSNYNEQFF
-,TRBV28,CASSSGPGQGDHEQYF
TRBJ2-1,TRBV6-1,CASSGTTYNEQFF
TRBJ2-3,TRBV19,CATYSGTSGRAPTDTQYF
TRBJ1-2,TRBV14,CASSRTGVTRTSYTF
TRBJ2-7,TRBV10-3,CAIRKPGQGVYEQYF
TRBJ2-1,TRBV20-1,CSASLRPGQFF
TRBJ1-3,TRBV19,CASSPFGTFSGNTIYF
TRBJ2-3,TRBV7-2,CASSLFGGGTDTQYF
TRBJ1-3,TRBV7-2,CASSLALRGLSGNTIYF
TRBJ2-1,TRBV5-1,CASSFGGLSFF
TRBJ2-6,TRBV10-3,CAISGLGSPGQGTAGANVLTF
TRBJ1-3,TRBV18,CASSGTGNSGNTIYF
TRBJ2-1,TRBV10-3,CAITDSGIYNEQFF
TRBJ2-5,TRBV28,CASSLWGGEETQYF
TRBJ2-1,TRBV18,CASSPNGGEQFF